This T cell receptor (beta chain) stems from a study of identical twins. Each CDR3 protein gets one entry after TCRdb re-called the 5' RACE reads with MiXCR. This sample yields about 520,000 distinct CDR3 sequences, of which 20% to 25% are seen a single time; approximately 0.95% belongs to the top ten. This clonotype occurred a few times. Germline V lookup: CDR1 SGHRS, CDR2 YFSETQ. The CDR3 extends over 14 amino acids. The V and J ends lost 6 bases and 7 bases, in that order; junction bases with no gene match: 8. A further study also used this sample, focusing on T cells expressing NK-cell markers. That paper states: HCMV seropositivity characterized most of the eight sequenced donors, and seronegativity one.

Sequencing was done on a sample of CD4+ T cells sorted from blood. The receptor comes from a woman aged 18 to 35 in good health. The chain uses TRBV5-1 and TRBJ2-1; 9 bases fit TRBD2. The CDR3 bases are TGCGCCAGCACCACGGGGAGCGGGGGGAATGAGCAGTTCTTC. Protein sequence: CASTTGSGGNEQFF.